What follows describes a single TCR beta chain. The antigen is undetermined. The data were obtained in a study of shared clonotypes between healthy human individuals. Looked up from germline, CDR1 is SGHRS and CDR2 is YFSETQ. The V and J ends lost 4 bases and 0 bases, in that order; junction bases with no gene match: 4. The length of the CDR3 is 15 residues. Broader study findings: Enrolling few donors narrowed the genetic and exposure-history diversity that was represented. Researchers found naive subsets generally carried larger estimated richness than memory subsets.

Assay: immunoSEQ multiplex PCR; the TCRdb copy retains only in-frame clones and omits some. The table lists over a million clones, approximately 98.5% of them singletons. The clonotype was recovered from a young man in good health. The chain uses TRBV5-1 and TRBJ2-7; 10 nucleotides match TRBD1. Specimen: naive CD4+ T cells sorted from blood. As to subset: CD45RA+ positively selected. The CDR3, as DNA: TGCGCCAGCAGCAGGGGACAGGGGCACTCCTACGAGCAGTACTTC. Protein sequence: CASSRGQGHSYEQYF.